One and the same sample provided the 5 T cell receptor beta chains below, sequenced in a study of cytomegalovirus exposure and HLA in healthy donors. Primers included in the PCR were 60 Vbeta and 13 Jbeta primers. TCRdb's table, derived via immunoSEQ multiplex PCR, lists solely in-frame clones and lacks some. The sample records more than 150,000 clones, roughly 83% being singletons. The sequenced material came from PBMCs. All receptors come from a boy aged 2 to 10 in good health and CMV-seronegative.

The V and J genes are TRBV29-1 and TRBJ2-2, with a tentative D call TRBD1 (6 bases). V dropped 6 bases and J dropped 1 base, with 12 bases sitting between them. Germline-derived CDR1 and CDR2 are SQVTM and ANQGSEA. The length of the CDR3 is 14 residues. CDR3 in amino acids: CSVRQVGNTGELFF. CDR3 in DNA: TGCAGCGTCAGACAGGTGGGGAACACCGGGGAGCTGTTTTTT.

The CDR3 DNA sequence: TGTGCCAGCAGCGTAGGCAGGGGAGTCGACGAGCAGTACTTC. Its protein product is CASSVGRGVDEQYF. The chain employs TRBV9 and TRBJ2-7, with D possibly matching TRBD1 (6 bases). Trimming left V 0 bases short and J 5 bases short, with 12 bases between. The CDR3 is made up of 14 amino acids. Germline CDR1 and CDR2: SGDLS and YYNGEE. Variable domain in full (rest from reference TRBV9 and TRBJ2-7): DSGVTQTPKHLITATGQRVTLRCSPRSGDLSVYWYQQSLDQGLQFLIQYYNGEERAKGNILERFSAQQFPDLHSELNLSSLELGDSALYFCASSVGRGVDEQYFGPGTRLTVT.

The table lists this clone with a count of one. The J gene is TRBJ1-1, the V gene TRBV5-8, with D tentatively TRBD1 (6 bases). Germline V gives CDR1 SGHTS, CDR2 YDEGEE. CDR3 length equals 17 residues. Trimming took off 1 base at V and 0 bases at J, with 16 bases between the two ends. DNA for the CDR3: TGTGCCAGCAGCTTGTCCCTATTGGACAGTATGAACACTGAAGCTTTCTTT. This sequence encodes CASSLSLLDSMNTEAFF.

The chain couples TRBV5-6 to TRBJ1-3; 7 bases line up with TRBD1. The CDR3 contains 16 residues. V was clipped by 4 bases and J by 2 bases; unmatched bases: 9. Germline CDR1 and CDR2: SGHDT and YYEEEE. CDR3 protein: CASSRPQGSAGNTIYF. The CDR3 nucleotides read TGTGCCAGCAGCAGACCACAGGGGAGTGCTGGAAACACCATATATTTT.

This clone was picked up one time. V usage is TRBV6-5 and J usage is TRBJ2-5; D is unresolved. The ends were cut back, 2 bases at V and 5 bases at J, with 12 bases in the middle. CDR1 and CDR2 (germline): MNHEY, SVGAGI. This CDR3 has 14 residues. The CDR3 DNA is TGTGCCAGCAGTTACGGTTTTGGCCCCGAGACCCAGTACTTC. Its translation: CASSYGFGPETQYF.